These 17 T cell receptor beta chains were sequenced from one sample in a study of OX40 agonist ivuxolimab in advanced cancers. This table comes from immunoSEQ multiplex PCR, and its TCRdb copy is limited to in-frame clones, with some not included. The sample lists over 50,000 clones, about 85% occurring once. The sample here was CD4+ or CD8+ T cells sorted from blood, taken in a trial of the OX40 agonist ivuxolimab. The receptors stem from an adult with an advanced solid tumor such as melanoma, head and neck, liver or kidney cancer.

This CDR3 is CASSLQRGTEAFF. The CDR3 DNA sequence: TGTGCCAGCAGCCTTCAGCGGGGTACTGAAGCTTTCTTT. V usage is TRBV5-8 and J usage is TRBJ1-1; D unresolved. The CDR3 is 13 residues long. Germline CDR1 reads SGHTS; CDR2 reads YDEGEE. V dropped 4 bases and J dropped 5 bases, with 12 bases sitting between them.

V gene TRBV5-8 combines with J gene TRBJ1-1, with D perhaps matching TRBD1 (5 bases). The CDR3 spans 14 residues. Trimming left V 2 bases short and J 1 base short, with 9 bases between. Germline V gene lookup returns CDR1 SGHTS and CDR2 YDEGEE. For the CDR3, the DNA is TGTGCCAGCAGCTTAAAACAGGCGAACACTGAAGCTTTCTTT. It encodes CASSLKQANTEAFF.

The chain carries TRBV5-4 and TRBJ2-7; the D is unclear. V was cut by 2 bases and J by 0 bases, with 12 bases left in between. CDR1 SGHNT and CDR2 YYREEE come from the germline V gene (reference sequence). The CDR3 spans 15 residues. CDR3 bases: TGTGCCAGCAGCTTCGGCGTCACCAGCTCCTACGAGCAGTACTTC. This encodes CASSFGVTSSYEQYF.

The chain couples TRBV7-9 to TRBJ2-7, with D perhaps matching TRBD2 (6 bases). The CDR3 sequence is 15 residues long. The germline V and J ends were trimmed by 3 bases and 7 bases, with 19 bases remaining between them. CDR1 is SEHNR and CDR2 is FQNEAQ in the germline V gene (reference sequence). DNA for the CDR3: TGTGCCAGCAGCTTTTCCGGGGGAGTCCACTCAGAGCAGTACTTC. Protein product: CASSFSGGVHSEQYF.

V gene TRBV5-1 combines with J gene TRBJ2-5; tentatively, D is TRBD1 or TRBD2 (6 bases each). From germline, CDR1 is SGHRS and CDR2 YFSETQ. The V end was cut by 3 bases, the J end by 4 bases, with 16 bases between. This CDR3 has 15 amino acids. CDR3 protein: CASSSGRGARETQYF. In DNA, the CDR3 is TGCGCCAGCAGCTCCGGAAGGGGGGCTCGAGAGACCCAGTACTTC.

The chain employs TRBV19 and TRBJ2-7, with D possibly TRBD2 on 5 matching bases. The CDR3 sequence is 13 residues long. Deletions cut 3 bases from V and 3 bases from J, with 9 bases between. Germline assignment: CDR1 LNHDA and CDR2 SQIVND (reference sequence). As DNA, the CDR3 is TGTGCCAGTAGTATCAACGGAGGCTACGAGCAGTACTTC. Protein product: CASSINGGYEQYF.

CDR3 nucleotides: TGCGCCAGCAGCTTGTTAGGGCGGCGCACAGATACGCAGTATTTT. Translating it yields CASSLLGRRTDTQYF. This chain links TRBV5-1 with TRBJ2-3; no reliable D call. In germline, CDR1 is SGHRS, CDR2 YFSETQ. This CDR3 comprises 15 residues. Trimming took 1 base from V and 1 from J, leaving 10 bases between them.

The rearrangement links TRBV6-5 to TRBJ2-1; the D is unclear. V dropped 6 bases and J dropped 5 bases, with 14 bases sitting between them. The CDR3 length is 14 residues. CDR1 is MNHEY and CDR2 is SVGAGI in the germline V gene. CDR3: CASRPLGPNNEQFF. CDR3 nucleotides: TGTGCCAGCAGACCCTTGGGTCCAAACAATGAGCAGTTCTTC.

V and J are TRBV19 and TRBJ1-2; D is perhaps TRBD1 (5 bases). V dropped 7 bases and J dropped 2 bases, with 14 bases sitting between them. Germline V gene lookup returns CDR1 LNHDA and CDR2 SQIVND (reference sequence). This CDR3 has 14 residues. The CDR3 DNA follows: TGTGCCAGTAACCACCCGGGGGAAAACTATGGCTACACCTTC. Translating gives CASNHPGENYGYTF.

A remark on this clone: The sample carries other DNA sequences with the same CDR3. V and J are TRBV7-9 and TRBJ1-1, with D possibly being TRBD1 (5 bases). V lost 0 bases and J 3 bases, leaving 5 bases between the germline ends. Germline CDR1 reads SEHNR; CDR2 reads FQNEAQ (reference sequence). This CDR3 has 13 amino acids. In DNA, the CDR3 is TGTGCCAGCAGCTTAGCGGGGCACACTGAAGCTTTCTTT. It codes for CASSLAGHTEAFF.

The chain employs TRBV10-2 and TRBJ2-3; possible D gene TRBD2, 7 bases. Germline values: CDR1 WSHSY, CDR2 SAAADI. There are 17 residues in the CDR3. V was cut by 2 bases and J by 3 bases, with 18 bases left in between. The DNA for the CDR3 is TGCGCCAGCAGTGAGGGGGGGCGGGGGCGAAGAACAGATACGCAGTATTTT. This encodes CASSEGGRGRRTDTQYF.

This chain links TRBV28 with TRBJ1-1; D gene uncertain. The CDR3 consists of 12 residues. In germline, CDR1 is MDHEN, CDR2 SYDVKM. Trimming cost V 8 bases and J 3 bases, with 10 bases left between them. CDR3 region: CASARPYTEAFF. In DNA, the CDR3 is TGTGCCAGCGCCCGGCCCTACACTGAAGCTTTCTTT.

J is TRBJ2-5 and V is TRBV5-5; D ambiguous. The assigned J gene may be wrong: the sequence end matches TRBJ2-7 better. The CDR3 runs 11 residues. Germline CDR1 SGHKS, CDR2 YYEKEE (reference sequence). The CDR3 region is CASSFSYEQYF. CDR3 DNA sequence: TGTGCCAGCAGCTTCAGCTACGAGCAGTACTTC.

V gene TRBV7-9 combines with J gene TRBJ2-7; 9 bases line up with TRBD1. After removal of 5 bases from V and 2 bases from J, the junction contained 4 bases not matched to a gene. Germline V lookup: CDR1 SEHNR, CDR2 FQNEAQ (reference sequence). The CDR3 contains 14 residues. The CDR3 bases are TGTGCCAGCAGCCGAGGGACAGGGCCCTACGAGCAGTACTTC. It yields the protein CASSRGTGPYEQYF.

The chain links TRBV10-1 to TRBJ1-1; no definite D call. Germline V gives CDR1 WNHNN, CDR2 SYGVQD (reference sequence). This CDR3 spans 11 amino acids. Deletions cut 7 bases from V and 1 base from J, with 4 bases between. The CDR3: CASIRNTEAFF. In DNA form, the CDR3 reads TGCGCCAGCATACGGAACACTGAAGCTTTCTTT.

The chain combines TRBV6-1 with TRBJ1-5; 12 bases are a match to TRBD1. There are 14 residues in the CDR3. From germline, CDR1 is MNHNS and CDR2 SASEGT. V dropped 3 bases and J dropped 6; count of bases not matched to a gene: 0. The CDR3 region is CASSEGQGAQPQHF. DNA of the CDR3: TGTGCCAGCAGTGAGGGACAGGGGGCTCAGCCCCAGCATTTT.

The genes are TRBV6-6 and TRBJ2-5; TRBD1 aligns across 10 bases. The J call is in doubt because the DNA end fits TRBJ2-7 better. The CDR3 contains 12 residues. CDR1 and CDR2 from the germline V gene are MNHNY and SVGAGI (reference sequence). CDR3 sequence reads: CASGTGAYEQYF. Written as DNA, the CDR3 is TGTGCATCCGGGACAGGGGCTTACGAGCAGTACTTC.